A selection of T cell receptor beta chains follows, all from one sample in a study of cytomegalovirus exposure and HLA in healthy donors. Repertoires were generated with immunoSEQ multiplex PCR, while TCRdb's copy carries only in-frame clones and drops some. Among 100,000 or so clones listed, 65% to 75% were seen once. The specimen sequenced was PBMCs. These receptors came from a woman aged 40 to 55 in good health and CMV-seronegative. The CDR3 runs from the conserved cysteine through the conserved F or W. The D gene is left open where the match is weak. Clone size, where shown, is once, few, many, or a class for clones that have expanded.

d_call j_call v_call clone_size cdr3_aa cdr3_nt
TRBD2 TRBJ2-1 TRBV5-1 NA CASSLATSGSRDEQFF TGCGCCAGCAGCTTGGCGACTAGCGGGAGTCGCGATGAGCAGTTCTTC
NA TRBJ1-5 TRBV5-3 NA CARIGGQGSQPQHF TGTGCCAGAATCGGGGGGCAGGGTTCTCAGCCCCAGCATTTT
NA TRBJ1-6 TRBV21-1 once CASSNGRNRDRLNSPLHF TGTGCCAGCAGCAACGGCCGCAACCGGGACAGGCTTAATTCACCCCTCCACTTT
TRBD1 TRBJ1-2 TRBV30 few CAWSVTGGYGYGYTF TGTGCCTGGAGTGTTACAGGGGGCTACGGGTATGGCTACACCTTC
TRBD1 TRBJ1-1 TRBV9 medium-sized CASSSYRGGTEAFF TGTGCCAGCAGCTCTTACAGGGGTGGCACTGAAGCTTTCTTT
NA TRBJ1-1 TRBV30 NA CAWSDRGWTEAFF TGTGCCTGGAGTGATCGGGGGTGGACTGAAGCTTTCTTT
TRBD1 TRBJ2-1 TRBV5-1 NA CASSLYQQGVENEQFF TGCGCCAGCAGCTTGTATCAACAGGGGGTCGAAAATGAGCAGTTCTTC
NA TRBJ1-6 TRBV19 NA CATSDMGGSPLHF TGTGCCACCTCGGACATGGGTGGTTCACCCCTCCACTTT
NA TRBJ1-1 TRBV30 NA CAWSSRATEAFF TGTGCCTGGAGTAGCAGGGCCACTGAAGCTTTCTTT
NA TRBJ1-1 TRBV2 NA CASRRGLNTEAFF TGTGCCAGCAGGCGGGGATTGAACACTGAAGCTTTCTTT
TRBD1 TRBJ1-5 TRBV6-5 NA CATQTGSNQPQHF TGTGCCACCCAGACAGGGAGCAATCAGCCCCAGCATTTT
TRBD2 TRBJ2-5 TRBV7-2 NA CASSPRTSVGETQYF TGTGCCAGCAGCCCGCGGACTAGCGTGGGGGAGACCCAGTACTTC
TRBD2 TRBJ2-5 TRBV4-2 NA CASSLRLAGGPGETQYF TGTGCCAGCAGCCTTCGACTAGCGGGGGGGCCGGGGGAGACCCAGTACTTC
NA TRBJ1-5 TRBV29-1 NA CSVEDPAGPQHF TGCAGCGTTGAGGATCCGGCGGGGCCCCAGCATTTT
TRBD1 TRBJ2-7 TRBV19 few CASSPRQGISSEQYF TGTGCCAGTAGTCCACGACAGGGTATTTCATCGGAGCAGTACTTC
NA TRBJ1-3 TRBV19 NA CASSSGPGNTIYF TGTGCCAGTAGTAGCGGTCCTGGAAACACCATATATTTT
NA TRBJ1-1 TRBV29-1 NA CSVERQQNTEAFF TGCAGCGTTGAACGACAGCAGAACACTGAAGCTTTCTTT
TRBD1 TRBJ1-2 TRBV7-9 NA CSSSSRQGVNYGYTF TGTTCCAGCAGCTCTCGACAGGGGGTTAACTATGGCTACACCTTC
TRBD1 TRBJ2-7 TRBV18 NA CASSPTTWDRSYEQYF TGTGCCAGCTCACCTACAACCTGGGACAGGAGCTACGAGCAGTACTTC
NA TRBJ2-5 TRBV7-9 NA CSSSLDGTGTQYF TGTTCCAGCAGCTTAGACGGTACTGGGACCCAGTACTTC
NA TRBJ1-2 TRBV10-1 NA CAAHGGLNTNYGYTF TGCGCGGCCCATGGGGGACTCAATACTAACTATGGCTACACCTTC
NA TRBJ2-7 TRBV2 NA CASSAWISGYEQYF TGTGCCAGCAGCGCGTGGATCAGCGGCTACGAGCAGTACTTC
NA TRBJ1-1 TRBV15 NA CATSRVSSMNTEAFF TGTGCCACCAGCAGAGTGTCCAGTATGAACACTGAAGCTTTCTTT
NA TRBJ1-4 TRBV5-1 NA CASSSEPGTIENEKLFF TGCGCCAGCAGCTCGGAACCCGGGACAATTGAGAATGAAAAACTGTTTTTT
NA TRBJ1-5 TRBV27 NA CASSLFQNQPQHF TGTGCCAGCAGTTTATTCCAAAATCAGCCCCAGCATTTT